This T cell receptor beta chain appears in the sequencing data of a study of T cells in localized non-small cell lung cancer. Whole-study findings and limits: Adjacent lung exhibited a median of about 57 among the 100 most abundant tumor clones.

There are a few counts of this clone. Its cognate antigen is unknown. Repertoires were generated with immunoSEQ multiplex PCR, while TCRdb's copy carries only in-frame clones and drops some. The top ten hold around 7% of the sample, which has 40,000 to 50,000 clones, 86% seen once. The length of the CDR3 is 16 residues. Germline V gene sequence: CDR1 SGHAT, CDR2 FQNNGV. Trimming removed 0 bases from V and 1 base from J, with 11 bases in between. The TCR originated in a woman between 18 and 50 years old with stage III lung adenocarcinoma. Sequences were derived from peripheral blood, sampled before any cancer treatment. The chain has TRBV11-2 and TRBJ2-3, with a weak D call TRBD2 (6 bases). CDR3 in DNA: TGTGCCAGCAGCTTAGATTGGGGGAGGCGCACAGATACGCAGTATTTT. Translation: CASSLDWGRRTDTQYF.